This T cell receptor beta chain was profiled in a study of cytomegalovirus exposure and HLA in healthy donors (dated by TCRdb to about 2017). Regarding the study in general: In an earlier analysis of some 550 of the donors, around 290 Gb of sequence data and 100 million or so unique TCR beta sequences from 180 million or so T cells were reported. The T cell repertoires of 700 or so subjects were profiled by immunosequencing and related to cytomegalovirus serostatus. About five DR-DQ haplotypes were treated as single units for association and clustering because of strong linkage in the cohort. The study aimed to test whether signatures of past pathogen exposure could be identified by cataloging public T cell receptors. The later analysis used no new phenotypic data to find candidate immune exposures, relying instead on TCR beta sequences and their occurrence across donors. Every repertoire in the discovery cohort had been generated on one and the same sequencing platform. Around 300 gigabases of sequencing data and tens of millions of unique TCR sequences were included in an early release covering about 700 HLA-typed donors. To decide whether each TCR beta V gene segment behaved as functional or pseudogenic, an earlier analysis of approximately 590 of the donors relied on high-throughput TCR beta sequencing. Donor age, sex, ethnicity and CMV serostatus were compiled alongside the repertoire data. A separate validation cohort of approximately 130 different subjects was used in addition to the roughly 620-subject first cohort. To predict cytomegalovirus infection status, the study brought together high-throughput TCR immunosequencing, statistical association of individual TCRs with disease status, and machine learning. HLA typing included class I and class II loci at four-digit resolution. The number of typed donors differed by locus: about 620-640 for A, B, C, DRB1 and DQB1; approximately 520 for DQA1; about 600 for DPA1; and some 470 for DPB1. Among 300 to 500 genotyped donors of the cohort, an average of approximately 240,000 unique TCR beta nucleotide sequences was sequenced per donor, of which about 18% were non-productive. Among the 398 genotyped donors, approximately 82% belonged to the genetic ancestry cluster associated with self-reported Caucasian donors. In a later analysis, previously published TCR beta repertoires from 670 or so donors were re-analyzed and high-resolution HLA genotyping was added so that TCR occurrence patterns could be studied. A later genetic analysis took genome-wide SNP genotypes for about three fifths of the 666 donors and used that subset as a discovery cohort.

The CDR3 goes from the cysteine to the phenylalanine over 14 residues. Only the CDR3 part of the read is kept: 42 bases, read in frame from the first base. CDR1 and CDR2 are drawn from the germline V gene (reference sequence): SEHNR, FQNEAQ. V is clipped by 2 bases and J by 4 bases, and the sequence between their germline boundaries is 9 bases long. The cohort comprised more than 550 healthy bone marrow donors. At the time of sampling, every cohort member was nominally healthy, though immune exposures that went unrecorded were likely present. The donor tested CMV seronegative and was one of the 352 seronegative cohort members. A peripheral blood sample was collected from each donor, and TCR beta sequencing was performed on peripheral blood mononuclear cells. Genomic DNA extraction from the blood cell samples was performed with the Qiagen DNeasy Blood Extraction Kit. Libraries were prepared through the immunoSEQ multiplex PCR assay. A mixture of 60 forward primers for TCR Vbeta segments and 13 reverse primers for TCR Jbeta segments was used in the multiplex PCR. A multiplex PCR assay on genomic DNA amplified the CDR3 region of rearranged TCR beta genes. On the Illumina HiSeq System, the amplified TCR beta libraries were sequenced as 87-base-pair reads. The authors' analysis ran thus. A later analysis tallied 75 million to 95 million unique TCR beta chains across the 610 or so repertoires, and about 10 million of those chains were shared by two or more donors. To remove PCR and sequencing errors, raw reads were error-corrected and collapsed into unique sequences using a nearest-neighbor algorithm that merged closely related sequences. CDR3 sequences were aligned to IMGT reference sequences to assign V, D and J gene segments. For a sequence to be retained, a match of at least six nucleotides to both a V gene segment and a J gene segment was required. A rearrangement was called productive if the CDR3 had no stop codons and remained in frame with V and J, and every other rearrangement was called non-productive. CDR3 was defined by IMGT convention, running from the second conserved V-encoded cysteine to the conserved J-encoded phenylalanine. Sequences without an unambiguous match to a single V gene segment were excluded from the earlier analysis of 500 to 700 of the donors. An earlier analysis of 587 of the donors classified V segments as functional when productive rearrangements were above 56.7% and as segregating when the standard deviation between donors was above 5%. To diagnose cytomegalovirus status from the catalog of TCR beta chain sequences, a statistical classification framework was built. A later analysis assigned V and J genes by comparing TCR nucleotide sequences with IMGT/GENE-DB human TR gene sequences. A later analysis assigned CDR3 sequences and most-parsimonious VDJ recombination scenarios with the TCRdist pipeline. A later analysis defined each TCR beta chain by its CDR3 amino acid sequence plus V-gene family, and excluded reads lacking a unique V-gene family. In a later analysis, several hundred highly shared, low-generation-probability nucleotide sequences were removed to address suspected cross-contamination and a sequencing artifact. For each public chain, a later analysis derived a clonal expansion index from normalized ranks of inferred template counts within each repertoire. Generation probabilities in a later analysis came from a VDJ recombination model fitted to out-of-frame rearrangements, and those results were checked against IGoR. In a later analysis, hypergeometric tests were used to score TCR-TCR, TCR-HLA and TCR-CMV co-occurrence, with a repertoire-size bias correction applied to TCR pairs. In a later analysis, false discovery rates were estimated by permuting HLA or CMV assignments 20 times. In a later analysis, co-occurring TCRs were grouped using DBSCAN, with TCRdist sequence similarity added in when clustering inside HLA-allele-positive subsets. For co-occurrence clustering, repertoires with fewer than 30,000 or more than 120,000 public chains were excluded, along with roughly 5 repertoires with anomalous nucleotide sharing. TCRdb stores this immuneACCESS table with in-frame sequences only. Part of the clones is absent; in the studies checked, under half of the shortfall reflects unresolved V genes, and no reason is known for the rest. V, J and clone size are taken as reported in that table, and D and trimming were inferred from the DNA itself. For this sample, the table gives approximately 120,000 clones. Jointly, the top ten make up roughly 1% of the sample.

Study-level results and caveats: A later analysis found that HLA-associated TCR beta chains were more clonally expanded and had lower generation probabilities than equally common non-associated chains. Compared with the 666-donor mean, donors in an Asian-associated ancestry cluster had fewer N-insertions in productive TCRs, according to a later genetic analysis. In vitro tests confirmed that a few of the cytomegalovirus-associated TCR beta chains recognize cytomegalovirus antigens. A total of fewer than 200 TCR beta chains were listed by the study as associated with cytomegalovirus. For the cohort, immune exposure information was limited to CMV serostatus. Because counts were too low, roughly 17 rarely observed V segments, including chromosome 9 orphons, were left out of the earlier analysis of 500 to 750 of the donors. The classifier was reported to diagnose cytomegalovirus status with high specificity and sensitivity in both the original and validation cohorts. A group of highly shared sequence variants was considered likely to be a technical artifact of the sequencing pipeline. According to the authors, the approach could potentially be generalized to other disease states and immunological phenotypes. Most CMV-associated TCR beta chains appeared to be HLA-restricted in a later analysis, and the HLA associations seemed to be driven largely by CMV exposure. A further reported finding was that TCR beta sequences accurately predicted the HLA-A and HLA-B alleles for most subjects in the first cohort. Strong co-occurrence of HLA alleles, especially DR and DQ, made assigning TCR associations to individual alleles difficult. In a later analysis, TCR association rates were found to vary across HLA loci, with the most associated TCRs seen for DRB1 alleles and the fewest for HLA-C alleles. While some public TCRs were present in many individuals, most TCR sequences turned up only very rarely across donors. Correlated functional status among segregating V segments might reflect linkage disequilibrium, but an unknown experimental factor could not be ruled out. A later analysis reported that several top co-occurrence clusters appeared linked to parvovirus B19, influenza, CMV and Epstein-Barr virus. A later genetic analysis associated a missense DCLRE1C variant with V-gene and J-gene trimming of TCR beta chains, and an independent cohort replicated the association. Broadly in line with IMGT annotations, most TCR beta V segments showed up in productive rearrangements about 87% or about 30% of the time in an earlier analysis of roughly 590 of the donors. This cohort had only TCR beta chains sequenced, and the lack of alpha or paired-chain data limited which features could be detected. The presence/absence analyses assumed that sequencing depth was roughly uniform across donors, and that assumption may not be true. Some IMGT-functional V segments, including TRBV6-2 and TRBV6-3, could not be told apart with the 87-base-pair reads, so those segments were excluded. Specific HLA alleles were associated with some 15,000 TCR beta sequences at a false discovery rate of 0.05 in a later analysis. Because some donors lacked HLA typing at each locus, the association tests relied only on the typed subset.

A remark on this clone: Its antigen remains undetermined.

This clonotype was sampled from a man aged 18 to 30 in good health and CMV-seronegative. Specimen: PBMCs. This sequence uses TRBV7-9 and TRBJ2-1; TRBD1 is possibly the D segment (6 matching bases). The CDR3 protein is CASSLRTDYNEQFF. In nucleotide form, the sequence is TGTGCCAGCAGCTTAAGGACAGATTACAATGAGCAGTTCTTC. Full variable domain (CDR3 extended with the reference TRBV7-9 and TRBJ2-1 proteins): DTGVSQNPRHKITKRGQNVTFRCDPISEHNRLYWYRQTLGQGPEFLTYFQNEAQLEKSRLLSDRFSAERPKGSFSTLEIQRTEQGDSAMYLCASSLRTDYNEQFFGPGTRLTVL.